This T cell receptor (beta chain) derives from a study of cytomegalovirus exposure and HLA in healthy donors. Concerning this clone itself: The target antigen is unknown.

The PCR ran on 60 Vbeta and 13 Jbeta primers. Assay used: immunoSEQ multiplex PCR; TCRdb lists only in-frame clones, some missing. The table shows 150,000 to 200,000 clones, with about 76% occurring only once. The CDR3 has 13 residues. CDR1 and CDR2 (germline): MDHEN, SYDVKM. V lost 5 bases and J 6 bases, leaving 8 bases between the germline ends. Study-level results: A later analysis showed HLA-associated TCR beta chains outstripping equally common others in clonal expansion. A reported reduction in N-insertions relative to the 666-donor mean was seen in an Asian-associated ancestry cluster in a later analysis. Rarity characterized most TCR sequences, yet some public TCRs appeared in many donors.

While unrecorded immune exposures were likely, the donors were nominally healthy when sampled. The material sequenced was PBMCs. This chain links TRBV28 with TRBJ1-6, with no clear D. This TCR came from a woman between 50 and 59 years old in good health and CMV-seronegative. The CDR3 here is CASSREINSPLHF. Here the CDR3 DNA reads TGTGCCAGCAGTCGGGAGATTAATTCACCCCTCCACTTT.